The entry that follows covers one T cell receptor beta chain sequence. Its antigen remains unidentified. Assay: immunoSEQ multiplex PCR; the TCRdb copy retains only in-frame clones and omits some. The profile covers 95,000 to 150,000 clones, with around 85% appearing a single time and 2% to 2.5% taken by the ten largest. V lost 4 bases to trimming and J lost 1 base, with 15 bases between them. Germline CDR1 reads SGDLS; CDR2 reads YYNGEE. This CDR3 comprises 16 residues. The data stem from a study of cytomegalovirus exposure and HLA in healthy donors. Overall study context: The roughly 700 first-cohort repertoires shared a platform with the 120 validation repertoires, as reported in a later analysis.

Study-level points and caveats: Some public TCRs appeared in many individuals, while most sequences were rare. The classifier, whose performance was assessed in both the original and validation cohorts, reportedly diagnosed cytomegalovirus status with high specificity and sensitivity. Cytomegalovirus-associated status was assigned to about 170 TCR beta chains.

The clonotype was recovered from a woman aged 25 to 45 in good health and CMV-seronegative. V and J are TRBV9 and TRBJ1-3; possible D gene TRBD1, 5 bases. The sequenced sample was PBMCs. The CDR3 DNA is TGTGCCAGCAGCTCCGACCCACGGGGGTCTGGAAACACCATATATTTT. Its protein is CASSSDPRGSGNTIYF.